These 26 T cell receptor beta chains were sequenced from one sample in a study of blood T cell repertoires in COVID-19 (dated by TCRdb to the early 2020s). The method was the immunoSEQ multiplex PCR assay. The source is immuneACCESS, and TCRdb retained only in-frame sequences with V and J called. Part of the clones is not carried over; for the studies checked, unresolved V genes explain less than half of this, and the remainder is unexplained. Recorded for this sample are 70,000 or so clones; about four fifths of them occurred a single time. The top ten constitute around 15% of the sample. The sample comprised peripheral blood. The receptors derive from a human donor in a cohort sampled during active COVID-19.

Worth noting for this clone: The germline gene is not matched at one end of the junction; a read error may be the cause. The chain employs TRBV7-7 and TRBJ2-5; TRBD1 matches at 11 bases. The CDR3 length is 15 residues. Per germline, CDR1 SSHAT and CDR2 FNYEAQ (reference sequence). CDR3 loop: CASSLGQGARETQYF. In nucleotides, the CDR3 is TGTGCTAGCAGCCTAGGACAGGGGGCGAGAGAGACCCAGTACTTC. The full variable domain, completed using reference TRBV7-7 and TRBJ2-5, is GAGVSQSPRYKVTKRGQDVTLRCDPISSHATLYWYQQALGQGPEFLTYFNYEAQPDKSGLPSDRFSAERPEGSISTLTIQRTEQRDSAMYRCASSLGQGARETQYFGPGTRLLVL.

The table lists this clone with a few counts. This chain uses TRBV5-4 with TRBJ1-1; perhaps TRBD1 as D (5 bases). The germline V gene has CDR1 SGHNT and CDR2 YYREEE (reference sequence). The CDR3 is 13 amino acids. Trimming cost V 4 bases and J 4 bases, with 11 bases left between them. The CDR3 is CASSRGFSTEAFF. DNA for the CDR3: TGTGCCAGCAGCCGGGGGTTCAGCACTGAAGCTTTCTTT. The whole variable domain, remainder taken from reference TRBV5-4 and TRBJ1-1, is ETGVTQSPTHLIKTRGQQVTLRCSSQSGHNTVSWYQQALGQGPQFIFQYYREEENGRGNFPPRFSGLQFPNYSSELNVNALELDDSALYLCASSRGFSTEAFFGQGTRLTVV.

Judged by abundance, this clone is medium-sized. The chain recombines TRBV30 with TRBJ1-2, with D tentatively TRBD1 (5 bases). Germline V gives CDR1 GTSNPN, CDR2 SVGIG (reference sequence). V was trimmed by 3 bases and J by 7 bases, leaving 12 bases between them. The CDR3 length is 12 residues. CDR3 coding DNA: TGTGCCTGGAGCTCGGACACTGGTGGCTACACCTTC. The encoded protein is CAWSSDTGGYTF.

This clone was counted a few times. This chain connects TRBV10-3 to TRBJ2-7; 8 bases are a match to TRBD2. The CDR3 length is 14 residues. The germline gives CDR1 ENHRY, CDR2 SYGVKD. V lost 6 bases to trimming and J lost 0 bases; unmatched junction nucleotides: 4. The CDR3 nucleotides are TGTGCCATCAGGGTAGCGGGACACTCCTACGAGCAGTACTTC. Its protein is CAIRVAGHSYEQYF.

This clone was detected once. V gene TRBV6-5 combines with J gene TRBJ2-6, with unresolved D. The CDR3 loop spans 14 amino acids. V gave up 9 bases and J gave up 0 bases, with 9 bases separating them. The germline V gene encodes CDR1 MNHEY and CDR2 SVGAGI. This CDR3 reads CASNFGSGANVLTF. The CDR3 nucleotides read TGTGCCAGTAACTTCGGCTCTGGGGCCAACGTCCTGACTTTC.

The chain links TRBV19 to TRBJ2-7; perhaps TRBD2 as D (6 bases). CDR1 is LNHDA and CDR2 is SQIVND in the germline V gene (reference sequence). V gave up 3 bases and J gave up 2 bases, with 11 bases separating them. CDR3 size: 14 residues. The chain's CDR3 is CASSISGSTYEQYF. In DNA form, the CDR3 reads TGTGCCAGTAGTATCAGCGGGTCTACCTACGAGCAGTACTTC. Full variable domain (rest looked up from reference TRBV19 and TRBJ2-7): DGGITQSPKYLFRKEGQNVTLSCEQNLNHDAMYWYRQDPGQGLRLIYYSQIVNDFQKGDIAEGYSVSREKKESFPLTVTSAQKNPTAFYLCASSISGSTYEQYFGPGTRLTVT.

V gene TRBV15 combines with J gene TRBJ2-7; no definite D call. The CDR3 length is 15 residues. CDR1 is LNHNV and CDR2 is YYDKDF in the germline V gene (reference sequence). Trimming left V 3 bases short and J 1 base short, with 13 bases between. The CDR3 bases are TGTGCCACCAGCAGCAACGCTAGGAATTCCTACGAGCAGTACTTC. It translates to CATSSNARNSYEQYF. Full variable domain (outside the CDR3, taken from reference TRBV15 and TRBJ2-7): DAMVIQNPRYQVTQFGKPVTLSCSQTLNHNVMYWYQQKSSQAPKLLFHYYDKDFNNEADTPDNFQSRRPNTSFCFLDIRSPGLGDTAMYLCATSSNARNSYEQYFGPGTRLTVT.

The CDR3 DNA is TGTGCCAGCAGCTTAGGCGTGGCGCTAGCAGGCGGGGCAGATACGCAGTATTTT. Residues: CASSLGVALAGGADTQYF. V gene TRBV7-8 combines with J gene TRBJ2-3, with D possibly TRBD2 on 6 matching bases. Per the germline V gene, CDR1 is SGHVS and CDR2 is FQNEAQ. The CDR3 sequence is 18 residues long. Deletions cut 1 base from V and 4 bases from J, with 21 bases between.

This clone came up many times. The V and J genes are TRBV3-1 (or the pseudogene TRBV3-2) and TRBJ1-6, with a tentative D call TRBD1 (6 bases). The CDR3 spans 13 residues. CDR1 and CDR2 (germline): LGHDT, YNNKEL (reference sequence). V lost 8 bases and J 7 bases, leaving 12 bases between the germline ends. The CDR3 coding sequence is TGTGCCAGCGAGGGGGACGGGAATTCACCCCTCCACTTT. Its translation is CASEGDGNSPLHF.

CDR3 sequence: CASSRWMTGDTGELFF. The CDR3 DNA sequence: TGTGCCAGCTCACGATGGATGACAGGGGACACCGGGGAGCTGTTTTTT. This chain connects TRBV18 to TRBJ2-2, with TRBD1 matching 8 bases. CDR1 KGHSH and CDR2 LQKENI come from the germline V gene. The CDR3 is made up of 16 amino acids. J gave up 3 bases and V 4 bases, and 7 bases lay outside the gene matches. The full variable domain, its missing parts supplied by reference TRBV18 and TRBJ2-2, is NAGVMQNPRHLVRRRGQEARLRCSPMKGHSHVYWYRQLPEEGLKFMVYLQKENIIDESGMPKERFSAEFPKEGPSILRIQQVVRGDSAAYFCASSRWMTGDTGELFFGEGSRLTVL.

The chain is built from TRBV19 and TRBJ2-1, with D unclear. Germline V CDR1 and CDR2: LNHDA, SQIVND (reference sequence). This CDR3 is built from 15 residues. The V and J ends lost 1 base and 6 bases respectively, with 13 bases between them. CDR3 residues: CASSIALVGGNEQFF. The CDR3 DNA is TGTGCCAGTAGTATAGCGTTAGTTGGTGGCAATGAGCAGTTCTTC.

This sequence joins TRBV28 and TRBJ2-3; TRBD1 agrees at 7 bases. The CDR3 consists of 15 residues. V lost 2 bases, J lost 5 bases, and 7 bases stayed unmatched. Germline V gene sequence: CDR1 MDHEN, CDR2 SYDVKM. Here the CDR3 reads CASSLGSGGRDTQYF. The CDR3 region has the DNA TGTGCCAGCAGTTTAGGCTCAGGGGGAAGAGATACGCAGTATTTT.

The V and J genes are TRBV11-2 and TRBJ1-1, with D uncertain. The CDR3 length is 12 residues. Germline V gene data show CDR1 as SGHAT and CDR2 as FQNNGV. Between the trimmed V and J ends, which lost 4 bases and 11 bases, there was a span of 14 bases. Here the CDR3 DNA reads TGTGCCAGCAGCTCCCCTACGGGTTGGGCTTTCTTT. This sequence encodes CASSSPTGWAFF. The variable domain in full, completed from reference TRBV11-2 and TRBJ1-1, reads EAGVAQSPRYKIIEKRQSVAFWCNPISGHATLYWYQQILGQGPKLLIQFQNNGVVDDSQLPKDRFSAERLKGVDSTLKIQPAKLEDSAVYLCASSSPTGWAFFGQGTRLTVV.

Only a few counts were recorded for this clone. This rearrangement joins TRBV3-1 (or the pseudogene TRBV3-2) to TRBJ1-1; D is uncertain. The germline V gene has CDR1 LGHDT and CDR2 YNNKEL (reference sequence). The CDR3 has 13 residues. The V and J ends lost 5 bases and 4 bases respectively, with 11 bases between them. The CDR3 bases are TGTGCCAGCAGCTACGGACTAGGCACTGAAGCTTTCTTT. This translates into CASSYGLGTEAFF.

The V gene is TRBV30, the J gene TRBJ2-3; 8 bases agree with TRBD2. Germline CDR1 GTSNPN, CDR2 SVGIG (reference sequence). This CDR3 is 15 amino acids long. Trimming cost V 5 bases and J 0 bases; bases outside gene matches: 7. CDR3 region: CAWGGTRRSTDTQYF. CDR3 DNA sequence: TGTGCCTGGGGCGGGACTAGGAGAAGCACAGATACGCAGTATTTT.

This rearrangement joins TRBV11-2 to TRBJ2-5; no firm D call. Trimming cost V 6 bases and J 4 bases, with 12 bases left between them. From germline, CDR1 is SGHAT and CDR2 FQNNGV. CDR3 length: 13 amino acids. The CDR3 nucleotides read TGTGCCAGCAGTTTTGACTGGCGAGAGACCCAGTACTTC. Its translation: CASSFDWRETQYF. The full variable domain, its missing parts supplied by reference TRBV11-2 and TRBJ2-5, is EAGVAQSPRYKIIEKRQSVAFWCNPISGHATLYWYQQILGQGPKLLIQFQNNGVVDDSQLPKDRFSAERLKGVDSTLKIQPAKLEDSAVYLCASSFDWRETQYFGPGTRLLVL.

The chain uses TRBV7-2 and TRBJ2-7, with D possibly being TRBD1 (6 bases). Per the germline V gene, CDR1 is SGHTA and CDR2 is FQGNSA. This CDR3 comprises 15 residues. V was pared by 0 bases and J by 5 bases, with 14 bases between. The CDR3 loop reads CASSLAATGIHEQYF. The CDR3, as DNA: TGTGCCAGCAGCTTAGCGGCCACAGGGATCCACGAGCAGTACTTC. The full variable domain, with the rest looked up from reference TRBV7-2 and TRBJ2-7, is GAGVSQSPSNKVTEKGKDVELRCDPISGHTALYWYRQSLGQGLEFLIYFQGNSAPDKSGLPSDRFSAERTGGSVSTLTIQRTQQEDSAVYLCASSLAATGIHEQYFGPGTRLTVT.

The chain combines TRBV25-1 with TRBJ2-1; 11 nucleotides match TRBD1. CDR3 length equals 15 residues. Germline V gives CDR1 MGHDK, CDR2 SYGVNS. J lost 6 bases, V lost 4 bases, and 5 bases had no gene match. The CDR3 spells CASSASGTGGNEQFF. Here the CDR3 DNA reads TGTGCCAGCAGTGCCTCCGGGACAGGGGGCAATGAGCAGTTCTTC.

The V and J genes are TRBV27 and TRBJ2-7; D gene unclear. The V end lost 6 bases, the J end lost 7 bases, and 7 bases lay between the germline ends. From germline, CDR1 is MNHEY and CDR2 SMNVEV (reference sequence). The CDR3 has 10 residues. This CDR3 reads CASRLGEQYF. The CDR3 DNA sequence: TGTGCCAGCAGGCTAGGAGAGCAGTACTTC.

This chain connects TRBV28 to TRBJ2-7; the match to TRBD2 covers 10 bases. The CDR3 spans 15 residues. The J segment lost 6 bases and the V segment lost 7 bases, leaving 12 bases of the junction unmatched. Germline V gene data show CDR1 as MDHEN and CDR2 as SYDVKM. DNA for the CDR3: TGTGCCAGCACTAATAGCGGGAGGTCCGATCGCGAGCAGTACTTC. It translates to CASTNSGRSDREQYF. Full variable domain (missing parts from reference TRBV28 and TRBJ2-7): DVKVTQSSRYLVKRTGEKVFLECVQDMDHENMFWYRQDPGLGLRLIYFSYDVKMKEKGDIPEGYSVSREKKERFSLILESASTNQTSMYLCASTNSGRSDREQYFGPGTRLTVT.

J is TRBJ2-1 and V is TRBV3-1 (or the pseudogene TRBV3-2), with a possible D match to TRBD1 (5 bases). Germline V gene sequence: CDR1 LGHDT, CDR2 YNNKEL (reference sequence). This CDR3 spans 17 amino acids. Trimming took 4 bases from V and 3 from J, leaving 19 bases between them. For the CDR3, the DNA is TGTGCCAGCAGCCCGTTGGGGCCCCAGGGTAGCTACAATGAGCAGTTCTTC. This gives the protein CASSPLGPQGSYNEQFF.

The chain employs TRBV2 and TRBJ1-2; maybe TRBD1 (5 bases). The CDR3 spans 12 residues. Deletions cut 3 bases from V and 8 bases from J, with 10 bases between. Germline CDR1 reads SNHLY; CDR2 reads FYNNEI. Here the CDR3 reads CASSEHQGGYTF. Here the CDR3 DNA reads TGTGCCAGCAGTGAGCATCAGGGCGGCTACACCTTC.

CDR3: CASSRGVDYGYTF. The CDR3 region has the DNA TGCGCCAGCAGCCGCGGGGTCGACTATGGCTACACCTTC. This chain connects TRBV5-1 to TRBJ1-2; D is uncertain. Per the germline V gene, CDR1 is SGHRS and CDR2 is YFSETQ. The CDR3 is 13 residues long. The germline V and J ends were trimmed by 4 bases and 3 bases, with 10 bases remaining between them.

The chain joins TRBV19 to TRBJ1-4, with a possible D match to TRBD1 (5 bases). CDR1 is LNHDA, CDR2 SQIVND, per germline (reference sequence). Deletions cut 7 bases from V and 4 bases from J, with 10 bases between. This CDR3 has 13 amino acids. The chain's CDR3 is CASTRVVNEKLFF. The DNA for the CDR3 is TGTGCCAGTACCAGGGTTGTTAATGAAAAACTGTTTTTT.

The rearrangement uses TRBV18 and TRBJ2-7; TRBD1 matches 9 bases. CDR3 size: 15 residues. V lost 3 bases and J lost 6; bases outside the gene matches: 9. CDR1 and CDR2 from the germline V gene are KGHSH and LQKENI. The CDR3 nucleotides read TGTGCCAGCTCACCGTCCTCGGGGACAGGGTTCGAGCAGTACTTC. The encoded protein is CASSPSSGTGFEQYF.

The chain couples TRBV5-4 to TRBJ2-2; 10 nucleotides match TRBD2. Germline V gives CDR1 SGHNT, CDR2 YYREEE (reference sequence). The CDR3 runs 15 residues. V trimming: 2 bases; J trimming: 9 bases; junction bases outside the gene matches: 7. CDR3 sequence: CASSFASSGSRELFF. CDR3 nucleotides: TGTGCCAGCAGCTTCGCCTCTAGCGGGAGTAGGGAGCTGTTTTTT.